Shown below are 32 T cell receptor beta chains from a single sample sequenced in a study of T cell responses to AZD1222 COVID-19 vaccine. Profiling relied on immunoSEQ multiplex PCR, and the TCRdb table lists in-frame clones only, not all of them. The sample holds over 100,000 clones, 88% seen once. The specimen comprised peripheral blood, sampled on day 0 of MenACWY control vaccination. The receptor source for this set is an adult in good health.

The V call is TRBV10-2, the J call TRBJ1-1; D perhaps matches TRBD1 (6 bases). Germline lookup yields CDR1 WSHSY and CDR2 SAAADI. The CDR3 is 13 amino acids. V dropped 1 base and J dropped 7 bases, with 10 bases sitting between them. CDR3 coding DNA: TGCGCCAGCAGTGAGTTTCGCAGGGGTGAAGCTTTCTTT. Translation: CASSEFRRGEAFF.

The rearrangement uses TRBV15 and TRBJ2-7; D assignment may be TRBD1 or TRBD2 (5 bases each). The CDR3 is 13 amino acids. Trimming took off 6 bases at V and 3 bases at J, with 12 bases between the two ends. The germline V gene encodes CDR1 LNHNV and CDR2 YYDKDF (reference sequence). The CDR3 sequence is CATRPGPSYEQYF. The CDR3 nucleotides read TGTGCCACCAGGCCGGGGCCTAGCTACGAGCAGTACTTC.

The genes are TRBV18 and TRBJ2-1; TRBD1 matches 7 bases. With 2 bases clipped from V and 10 bases from J, the junction kept 2 bases outside the gene matches. Germline-derived CDR1 and CDR2 are KGHSH and LQKENI. The CDR3 runs 12 residues. Written as DNA, the CDR3 is TGTGCCAGCTCACCAAAGGGGGCCGAGCAGTTCTTC. Translation gives CASSPKGAEQFF.

This chain connects TRBV9 to TRBJ1-4, with 9 nucleotides matching TRBD1. The CDR3 has 17 residues. The germline V gene encodes CDR1 SGDLS and CDR2 YYNGEE. The junction had 14 bases not matched to a gene; V was cut back by 4 bases and J by 7 bases. The CDR3 loop reads CASSPRPGTGPGEKLFF. The CDR3 DNA is TGTGCCAGCAGCCCTCGTCCCGGGACAGGGCCCGGTGAAAAACTGTTTTTT.

This clone was observed a single time. The chain joins TRBV2 to TRBJ1-4; the D gene is possibly TRBD1 (5 bases). Trimming pared 11 bases from V and 7 bases from J, leaving 17 bases between. The CDR3 consists of 13 residues. CDR1 is SNHLY and CDR2 is FYNNEI in the germline V gene. The CDR3 loop is CAGQGPEGEKLFF. CDR3 sequence (DNA): TGTGCCGGCCAGGGCCCCGAGGGTGAAAAACTGTTTTTT.

A word on this clone: The same CDR3 arises from other DNA sequences in this sample as well. The J gene is TRBJ2-7, the V gene TRBV7-2; D remains unclear. Germline CDR1 and CDR2: SGHTA and FQGNSA. The V gene lost 3 bases and the J gene lost 0 bases, with 3 bases spanning the gap. The CDR3 is 12 residues long. The CDR3 loop reads CASSLSSYEQYF. As DNA, the CDR3 is TGTGCCAGCAGCTTGTCCTCCTACGAGCAGTACTTC.

V and J are TRBV5-1 and TRBJ1-1; 10 nucleotides agree with TRBD1. This CDR3 has 15 residues. CDR1 and CDR2 from the germline V gene are SGHRS and YFSETQ. V lost 4 bases to trimming and J lost 0 bases; unmatched junction nucleotides: 3. This chain's CDR3 is CASSLGTGVNTEAFF. The CDR3 DNA follows: TGCGCCAGCAGCCTAGGGACAGGGGTGAACACTGAAGCTTTCTTT.

V gene TRBV4-2 combines with J gene TRBJ1-2; D might be TRBD1 (6 bases). V was clipped by 4 bases and J by 12 bases, with 15 bases between them. CDR1 is LGHNA and CDR2 is YNFKEQ in the germline V gene. The CDR3 extends over 12 amino acids. The chain's CDR3 is CASSPEGQLHTF. The CDR3 DNA is TGTGCCAGCAGCCCCGAAGGACAGCTACACACCTTC.

V usage is TRBV14 and J usage is TRBJ2-5; 8 bases align to TRBD2. V dropped 3 bases and J dropped 1; count of bases not matched to a gene: 10. The CDR3 runs to 17 residues. Germline V CDR1 and CDR2: SGHDN, FVKESK. CDR3: CASSHLGASGFQETQYF. For the CDR3, the DNA is TGTGCCAGCAGCCACCTCGGGGCTAGCGGGTTCCAAGAGACCCAGTACTTC.

The chain joins TRBV28 to TRBJ1-6, with TRBD1 matching over 8 bases. CDR1 is MDHEN and CDR2 is SYDVKM in the germline V gene. V dropped 6 bases and J dropped 5; count of bases not matched to a gene: 6. This CDR3 has 15 residues. CDR3 sequence: CASSITGGNNSPLHF. The CDR3 DNA reads as TGTGCCAGCAGCATCACAGGGGGGAATAATTCACCCCTCCACTTT.

The J gene is TRBJ1-4, the V gene TRBV7-9; 7 nucleotides align to TRBD1. The germline CDR1 and CDR2 sequences are SEHNR and FQNEAQ (reference sequence). CDR3 length equals 18 residues. Unmatched junction bases numbered 15, after V lost 5 bases and J lost 3 bases. Here the CDR3 DNA reads TGTGCCAGCAGCCCTGGTTTTGGAAATACAGGGGCTAATGAAAAACTGTTTTTT. Its protein product is CASSPGFGNTGANEKLFF.

The CDR3: CASSVRWESHEQYF. The CDR3 nucleotides read TGTGCCAGCAGCGTAAGATGGGAGAGCCACGAGCAGTACTTC. The chain recombines TRBV9 with TRBJ2-7, with D maybe TRBD2 (5 bases). V gave up 1 base and J gave up 5 bases, with 13 bases separating them. This CDR3 has 14 amino acids. From germline, CDR1 is SGDLS and CDR2 YYNGEE. Combining the CDR3 with reference TRBV9 and TRBJ2-7 gives the whole variable domain DSGVTQTPKHLITATGQRVTLRCSPRSGDLSVYWYQQSLDQGLQFLIQYYNGEERAKGNILERFSAQQFPDLHSELNLSSLELGDSALYFCASSVRWESHEQYFGPGTRLTVT.

The CDR3 protein is CASSTEKGTNSYEQYF. CDR3 coding DNA: TGTGCCAGCAGCACCGAAAAAGGAACAAACTCCTACGAGCAGTACTTC. The chain employs TRBV7-2 and TRBJ2-7; D uncertain. CDR3 length equals 16 residues. V lost 5 bases to trimming and J lost 0 bases, with 17 bases between them. Germline lookup yields CDR1 SGHTA and CDR2 FQGNSA. Drawing the rest from reference TRBV7-2 and TRBJ2-7, the complete variable domain is GAGVSQSPSNKVTEKGKDVELRCDPISGHTALYWYRQSLGQGLEFLIYFQGNSAPDKSGLPSDRFSAERTGGSVSTLTIQRTQQEDSAVYLCASSTEKGTNSYEQYFGPGTRLTVT.

The V call is TRBV25-1, the J call TRBJ1-1; D possibly corresponds to TRBD1 (5 bases). This CDR3 has 12 residues. V was cut by 7 bases and J by 1 base, with 7 bases left in between. Germline V gene lookup returns CDR1 MGHDK and CDR2 SYGVNS. The CDR3 protein is CASIGQNTEAFF. CDR3 coding DNA: TGTGCCAGCATCGGACAGAACACTGAAGCTTTCTTT. Filled out from reference TRBV25-1 and TRBJ1-1, the complete variable domain reads EADIYQTPRYLVIGTGKKITLECSQTMGHDKMYWYQQDPGMELHLIHYSYGVNSTEKGDLSSESTVSRIRTEHFPLTLESARPSHTSQYLCASIGQNTEAFFGQGTRLTVV.

This clone was picked up a small number of times. The rearrangement links TRBV5-1 to TRBJ1-6; no firm D call. This CDR3 region has 14 residues. Germline loops: CDR1 SGHRS, CDR2 YFSETQ. Trimming removed 0 bases from V and 7 bases from J, with 8 bases in between. The CDR3 region is CASSLDSSNSPLHF. CDR3 sequence (DNA): TGCGCCAGCAGCTTGGACAGTTCAAATTCACCCCTCCACTTT.

The chain has TRBV7-2 and TRBJ2-7; 7 nucleotides line up with TRBD1. This CDR3 is built from 15 residues. V lost 2 bases, J lost 4 bases, and 8 bases stayed unmatched. The V gene's germline CDR1 is SGHTA and CDR2 FQGNSA. The CDR3 sequence: CASSLNRGLQYEQYF. CDR3 coding DNA: TGTGCCAGCAGCTTAAACAGGGGTCTACAATACGAGCAGTACTTC.

The chain is built from TRBV7-2 and TRBJ2-5, with TRBD2 matching over 14 bases. The CDR3 is 17 residues long. The trim removed 5 bases at V and 1 base at J, leaving 6 bases unmatched. Per germline, CDR1 SGHTA and CDR2 FQGNSA. CDR3 DNA sequence: TGTGCCAGCAGCCCCCTAGGACTAGCGGGGGGCCAAGAGACCCAGTACTTC. Translation: CASSPLGLAGGQETQYF. The full variable domain, in which reference TRBV7-2 and TRBJ2-5 provide the parts outside the CDR3, is GAGVSQSPSNKVTEKGKDVELRCDPISGHTALYWYRQSLGQGLEFLIYFQGNSAPDKSGLPSDRFSAERTGGSVSTLTIQRTQQEDSAVYLCASSPLGLAGGQETQYFGPGTRLLVL.

The J gene is TRBJ2-7, the V gene TRBV3-1 (or the pseudogene TRBV3-2); 11 positions match TRBD2. This CDR3 contains 16 residues. V was clipped by 2 bases and J by 3 bases; unmatched bases: 6. Germline V CDR1 and CDR2: LGHDT, YNNKEL (reference sequence). The CDR3 DNA sequence: TGTGCCAGCAGCCAAATTTCCGGGACTAGCGGCTACGAGCAGTACTTC. Translating gives CASSQISGTSGYEQYF.

V is TRBV20-1 and J is TRBJ2-7; no definite D call. Trimming left V 2 bases short and J 4 bases short, with 6 bases between. The germline CDR1 and CDR2 sequences are DFQATT and SNEGSKA (reference sequence). The CDR3 runs to 11 residues. As DNA, the CDR3 is TGCAGTGCTAGATCCAGTTACGAGCAGTACTTC. It translates to CSARSSYEQYF.

The V call is TRBV7-2, the J call TRBJ1-2; 7 bases match TRBD1. Germline assignment: CDR1 SGHTA and CDR2 FQGNSA. With 5 bases clipped from V and 4 bases from J, the junction kept 7 bases outside the gene matches. The CDR3 loop spans 14 amino acids. CDR3 nucleotides: TGTGCCAGCAGCATTACAGGGGACTTCTATGGCTACACCTTC. This gives the protein CASSITGDFYGYTF.

J is TRBJ1-2 and V is TRBV19; D gene uncertain. The CDR3 is 12 residues long. The germline V and J ends were trimmed by 5 bases and 8 bases, with 12 bases remaining between them. Germline CDR1 reads LNHDA; CDR2 reads SQIVND (reference sequence). The chain's CDR3 is CASSFGLLGYTF. Written as DNA, the CDR3 is TGTGCCAGTAGTTTCGGACTCTTAGGCTACACCTTC.

The rearrangement joins TRBV5-1 to TRBJ1-3; the match to TRBD1 covers 9 bases. V lost 3 bases and J lost 2; bases outside the gene matches: 9. Germline V gene lookup returns CDR1 SGHRS and CDR2 YFSETQ. This CDR3 contains 17 residues. CDR3 in DNA: TGCGCCAGCAGCTCCCCCGGACAGGGGAGTCCTGGAAACACCATATATTTT. It yields the protein CASSSPGQGSPGNTIYF.

The rearrangement joins TRBV5-1 to TRBJ2-3; D remains unclear. The germline CDR1 and CDR2 sequences are SGHRS and YFSETQ. V was cut by 5 bases and J by 2 bases, with 9 bases left in between. This CDR3 has 13 amino acids. CDR3 loop: CASSPSNTDTQYF. The DNA of the CDR3 is TGCGCCAGCAGTCCTAGTAACACAGATACGCAGTATTTT.

The chain joins TRBV20-1 to TRBJ1-3; tentatively, D is TRBD1 (6 bases). V lost 3 bases and J lost 7, with 7 bases in between. Germline V gene lookup returns CDR1 DFQATT and CDR2 SNEGSKA (reference sequence). The CDR3 runs 11 residues. DNA for the CDR3: TGCAGTGCTAGTCAGGGGAACACCATATATTTT. The encoded protein is CSASQGNTIYF.

V is TRBV3-1 (or the pseudogene TRBV3-2) and J is TRBJ2-3; a weak D match, TRBD2 (7 bases). V was trimmed by 4 bases and J by 4 bases, leaving 9 bases between them. Looked up from germline, CDR1 is LGHDT and CDR2 is YNNKEL (reference sequence). CDR3 size: 13 residues. This CDR3 is CASSREGADTQYF. In nucleotides, the CDR3 is TGTGCCAGCAGCCGGGAGGGGGCAGATACGCAGTATTTT.

The rearrangement uses TRBV7-8 and TRBJ1-2; TRBD1 matches 11 bases. This CDR3 comprises 16 residues. The V segment lost 5 bases and the J segment 4 bases; nucleotides outside the gene matches: 9. CDR1 and CDR2 from the germline V gene are SGHVS and FQNEAQ. CDR3 coding DNA: TGTGCCAGCAGCCCTCACGGGACAGGGGGAGGCTATGGCTACACCTTC. Encoded protein: CASSPHGTGGGYGYTF. Full variable domain (rest looked up from reference TRBV7-8 and TRBJ1-2): GAGVSQSPRYKVAKRGQDVALRCDPISGHVSLFWYQQALGQGPEFLTYFQNEAQLDKSGLPSDRFFAERPEGSVSTLKIQRTQQEDSAVYLCASSPHGTGGGYGYTFGSGTRLTVV.

The chain carries TRBV7-9 and TRBJ2-1; 12 bases are shared with TRBD2. The CDR3 runs to 14 residues. V lost 4 bases and J lost 12; bases outside the gene matches: 7. Germline-derived CDR1 and CDR2 are SEHNR and FQNEAQ (reference sequence). The CDR3 bases are TGTGCCAGCAGCTCACCTAGCGGGGGGGCCCGGCAGTTCTTC. Translating gives CASSSPSGGARQFF.

This chain joins TRBV28 and TRBJ1-1; 7 nucleotides line up with TRBD1. This CDR3 comprises 12 residues. With V trimmed by 2 bases and J by 6 bases, 0 bases remained unmatched. Germline values: CDR1 MDHEN, CDR2 SYDVKM. The CDR3 bases are TGTGCCAGCAGTTTACAGGGGGCTGAAGCTTTCTTT. It is translated as CASSLQGAEAFF.

The chain couples TRBV7-3 to TRBJ2-1; 7 bases fit TRBD1. V gave up 6 bases and J gave up 8 bases; unmatched junction bases: 13. CDR1 and CDR2 (germline): SGHTA, FQGTGA. The CDR3 loop spans 15 amino acids. Written as DNA, the CDR3 is TGTGCCAGCAGTCTAACGTCTAACAGGGGACATGAGCAGTTCTTC. Residues: CASSLTSNRGHEQFF.

The J gene is TRBJ1-2, the V gene TRBV12-3 or TRBV12-4; possibly TRBD1 for D (5 bases). V lost 6 bases and J 3 bases, leaving 8 bases between the germline ends. The CDR3 covers 12 residues. The CDR3 region has the DNA TGTGCCAGCAGCTCAGGGTACTATGGCTACACCTTC. Its protein product is CASSSGYYGYTF.

The CDR3 loop is CAISEGLGKAFF. In DNA, the CDR3 is TGTGCCATCAGTGAGGGGCTTGGGAAGGCTTTCTTT. The gene calls are TRBV10-3 and TRBJ1-1; unclear D gene. The CDR3 covers 12 residues. The V gene's germline CDR1 is ENHRY and CDR2 SYGVKD. V shed 2 bases and J shed 11 bases, with 12 bases lying between them.

The chain combines TRBV11-2 with TRBJ1-6; 7 bases are shared with TRBD1. CDR3 length: 15 amino acids. The junction had 6 bases not matched to a gene; V was cut back by 3 bases and J by 7 bases. Germline-derived CDR1 and CDR2 are SGHAT and FQNNGV. Written as DNA, the CDR3 is TGTGCCAGCAGCTTTGCGGGACAGCAAAATTCACCCCTCCACTTT. It yields the protein CASSFAGQQNSPLHF.